These 5 T cell receptor beta chains were sequenced from one sample in a study of technical replicates of blood from a handful of donors. Sequencing was performed with immunoSEQ multiplex PCR; in TCRdb, only in-frame clones are kept and a portion is missing. The sample yields 65,000 to 95,000 clones, around 97% seen once. Sequenced input: T cells isolated from PBMCs. These receptors all stem from a human donor in good health.

In DNA, the CDR3 is TGCGCCAGCAGTTCAGGGGTGAGCTATCAGCCCCAGCATTTT. It codes for CASSSGVSYQPQHF. This chain connects TRBV10-2 to TRBJ1-5; D possibly corresponds to TRBD1 (6 bases). Germline V lookup: CDR1 WSHSY, CDR2 SAAADI. Trimming pared 5 bases from V and 5 bases from J, leaving 13 bases between. The CDR3 length is 14 residues.

The gene calls are TRBV5-1 and TRBJ2-7; D is perhaps TRBD1 (5 bases). Germline CDR1 is SGHRS and CDR2 is YFSETQ. V was clipped by 4 bases and J by 1 base, with 9 bases between them. The CDR3 totals 13 residues. For the CDR3, the DNA is TGCGCCAGCAGCGACAGCTCGTCCTACGAGCAGTACTTC. It is translated as CASSDSSSYEQYF.

CDR3 loop: CASSFKSGTFIYNEQFF. CDR3 nucleotides: TGTGCCAGCAGTTTCAAGTCCGGGACTTTTATATACAATGAGCAGTTCTTC. This chain connects TRBV28 to TRBJ2-1; a possible D gene is TRBD2 (6 bases). V lost 3 bases to trimming and J lost 4 bases, with 19 bases between them. The CDR3 extends over 17 amino acids. The germline V gene has CDR1 MDHEN and CDR2 SYDVKM.

This chain links TRBV7-9 with TRBJ2-5; 7 bases align to TRBD1. V lost 2 bases to trimming and J lost 1 base; unmatched junction nucleotides: 1. Germline V gene data show CDR1 as SEHNR and CDR2 as FQNEAQ (reference sequence). The CDR3 contains 14 residues. CDR3 region: CASSLPGGQETQYF. CDR3 DNA: TGTGCCAGCAGCTTACCAGGGGGCCAAGAGACCCAGTACTTC.

The J gene is TRBJ2-6, the V gene TRBV7-9; maybe TRBD1 (5 bases). Trimming took 5 bases from V and 0 from J, leaving 14 bases between them. The CDR3 totals 17 residues. The germline V gene encodes CDR1 SEHNR and CDR2 FQNEAQ (reference sequence). The CDR3 spells CASSPDRPNSGANVLTF. In DNA form, the CDR3 reads TGTGCCAGCAGCCCAGACAGACCAAACTCTGGGGCCAACGTCCTGACTTTC.